A single sample gave rise to the 25 T cell receptor beta chains below, sequenced in a study of blood T cell repertoires in COVID-19. The repertoire was sequenced with immunoSEQ multiplex PCR; TCRdb's copy has only in-frame clones and lacks some. There are 120,000 or so clones in the sample; around 76% occur only once, and 5.5% lies in the top ten. Material: peripheral blood. The receptors were sampled from a man in his sixties with acute or convalescent COVID-19.

The rearrangement links TRBV3-1 (or the pseudogene TRBV3-2) to TRBJ2-2, with D possibly TRBD1 on 5 matching bases. The germline V gene encodes CDR1 LGHDT and CDR2 YNNKEL (reference sequence). V lost 0 bases to trimming and J lost 7 bases, with 15 bases between them. The CDR3 covers 16 residues. The CDR3 protein is CASSQDPSGRGGELFF. For the CDR3, the DNA is TGTGCCAGCAGCCAAGATCCGTCAGGAAGGGGCGGGGAGCTGTTTTTT.

This clone showed up just a few times. CDR3 sequence (DNA): TGTGCCAGCAGCCCCAGGACAGGGGGCCATGGCTACACCTTC. This translates into CASSPRTGGHGYTF. The chain has TRBV7-2 and TRBJ1-2, with 11 bases fitting TRBD1. Germline V lookup: CDR1 SGHTA, CDR2 FQGNSA. This CDR3 comprises 14 residues. The ends lost 5 bases at V and 6 bases at J; junction bases unmatched: 5.

The chain combines TRBV28 with TRBJ2-7, with 8 bases matching TRBD2. V was clipped by 5 bases and J by 6 bases; unmatched bases: 9. Germline CDR1 is MDHEN and CDR2 is SYDVKM. The CDR3 extends over 14 amino acids. This CDR3 reads CASSRPGLVSEQYF. The CDR3 DNA reads TGTGCCAGCAGTAGACCGGGACTAGTTTCCGAGCAGTACTTC.

This clone was seen a few times. The chain employs TRBV5-1 and TRBJ1-5; 12 nucleotides line up with TRBD1. The CDR3 totals 15 residues. Germline assignment: CDR1 SGHRS and CDR2 YFSETQ. Trimming cost V 4 bases and J 7 bases; bases outside gene matches: 6. CDR3 DNA: TGCGCCAGCAGCATTACCGGGACAGGGGGCCAGCCCCAGCATTTT. Translation gives CASSITGTGGQPQHF. The full variable domain, rest sourced from reference TRBV5-1 and TRBJ1-5, is KAGVTQTPRYLIKTRGQQVTLSCSPISGHRSVSWYQQTPGQGLQFLFEYFSETQRNKGNFPGRFSGRQFSNSRSEMNVSTLELGDSALYLCASSITGTGGQPQHFGDGTRLSIL.

The chain recombines TRBV6-6 with TRBJ2-7; TRBD1 aligns across 11 bases. Per germline, CDR1 MNHNY and CDR2 SVGAGI (reference sequence). J was trimmed by 2 bases and V by 6 bases; bases with no gene match: 3. The CDR3 is 14 residues long. CDR3 residues: CASRMGQGAYEQYF. CDR3 bases: TGTGCCAGCAGGATGGGACAGGGGGCCTACGAGCAGTACTTC.

The gene calls are TRBV7-6 and TRBJ1-1; TRBD1 is a possible D gene (5 bases). From germline, CDR1 is SGHVS and CDR2 FNYEAQ. CDR3 length: 15 residues. The germline V and J ends were trimmed by 1 base and 1 base, with 10 bases remaining between them. The CDR3, as DNA: TGTGCCAGCAGCTTAGAGGAAGGGGAGAACACTGAAGCTTTCTTT. Translated: CASSLEEGENTEAFF.

The chain is built from TRBV2 and TRBJ2-4; TRBD1 matches 8 bases. Germline V gene lookup returns CDR1 SNHLY and CDR2 FYNNEI. Germline trimming cut 6 bases from V and 6 bases from J; bases unmatched to any gene: 7. The CDR3 loop spans 14 amino acids. The CDR3 DNA reads TGTGCCAGCAGCGACAGGGGTGCGATAAACATTCAGTACTTC. This gives the protein CASSDRGAINIQYF. Full variable domain (remainder filled in from reference TRBV2 and TRBJ2-4): EPEVTQTPSHQVTQMGQEVILRCVPISNHLYFYWYRQILGQKVEFLVSFYNNEISEKSEIFDDQFSVERPDGSNFTLKIRSTKLEDSAMYFCASSDRGAINIQYFGAGTRLSVL.

The chain employs TRBV5-3 and TRBJ2-3; 10 bases align to TRBD2. TRBV5-3 is filed as an ORF, its function uncertain. The CDR3 length is 17 residues. V shed 4 bases and J 3 bases; nucleotides not matched to a gene: 11. The CDR3 loop reads CARSPPHSGGHTDTQYF. CDR3 nucleotides: TGTGCCAGAAGCCCCCCCCATAGCGGGGGGCATACAGATACGCAGTATTTT.

V gene TRBV6-2 or TRBV6-3 combines with J gene TRBJ2-7; the match to TRBD1 covers 10 bases. Germline V lookup: CDR1 MNHEY, CDR2 SVGEGT. V lost 6 bases to trimming and J lost 0 bases; unmatched junction nucleotides: 14. The CDR3 extends over 18 amino acids. CDR3 nucleotide sequence: TGTGCCAGCAGCTTAGACAGGGGGCCGCTAAGAAGCTCCTACGAGCAGTACTTC. This codes for CASSLDRGPLRSSYEQYF.

This clone was detected only a few times. The V call is TRBV9, the J call TRBJ2-7; D may be TRBD2 (7 bases). The CDR3 runs to 16 residues. Germline V gene sequence: CDR1 SGDLS, CDR2 YYNGEE. V shed 4 bases and J shed 7 bases, with 24 bases lying between them. The CDR3 DNA follows: TGTGCCAGCAGCCCGAGAGGGGGGGCGGTTTCTGAGGAGCAGTACTTC. Encoded protein: CASSPRGGAVSEEQYF.

This clone occurred many times. V usage is TRBV2 and J usage is TRBJ2-3; 12 bases map to TRBD2. The CDR3 is 16 amino acids. Germline lookup yields CDR1 SNHLY and CDR2 FYNNEI. With 6 bases clipped from V and 7 bases from J, the junction kept 11 bases outside the gene matches. CDR3 nucleotide sequence: TGTGCCAGCAGACCACTAGCGGGGGGCCCATCAAATACGCAGTATTTT. Its translation is CASRPLAGGPSNTQYF.

The chain combines TRBV11-1 with TRBJ1-1; D remains unclear. The CDR3 has 13 residues. CDR1 and CDR2 (germline): SGHAT, FQDESV (reference sequence). Trimming took 3 bases from V and 0 from J, leaving 5 bases between them. The CDR3 DNA sequence: TGTGCCAGCAGCTTGCAGTTGAACACTGAAGCTTTCTTT. Translation: CASSLQLNTEAFF.

This chain uses TRBV7-2 with TRBJ2-7; 8 bases fit TRBD2. CDR3 length equals 15 residues. Germline CDR1 is SGHTA and CDR2 is FQGNSA. V lost 5 bases and J lost 4; bases outside the gene matches: 10. The CDR3 DNA sequence: TGTGCCAGCAGCAAAAGCGGGGGCAGGGTATACGAGCAGTACTTC. This sequence encodes CASSKSGGRVYEQYF.

This clone was seen once. The rearrangement uses TRBV5-1 and TRBJ2-7; D perhaps matches TRBD2 (6 bases). Looked up from germline, CDR1 is SGHRS and CDR2 is YFSETQ. This CDR3 region has 15 residues. The V and J ends lost 0 bases and 6 bases respectively, with 16 bases between them. The CDR3 region is CASSLDRSRGGEQYF. The CDR3 DNA sequence: TGCGCCAGCAGCTTGGATCGGTCTAGGGGAGGCGAGCAGTACTTC.

This chain connects TRBV24-1 to TRBJ1-1, with a possible D match to TRBD1 (5 bases). V was pared by 4 bases and J by 6 bases, with 11 bases between. Germline V gene data show CDR1 as KGHDR and CDR2 as SFDVKD. This CDR3 contains 13 residues. The CDR3 loop reads CATSDPGRPEAFF. DNA for the CDR3: TGTGCCACCAGTGACCCAGGGCGGCCTGAAGCTTTCTTT.

V and J are TRBV5-1 and TRBJ2-5; 7 bases agree with TRBD2. Germline CDR1 is SGHRS and CDR2 is YFSETQ. V lost 0 bases, J lost 3 bases, and 2 bases stayed unmatched. This CDR3 spans 14 amino acids. CDR3 sequence (DNA): TGCGCCAGCAGCTTGGCTAGCGGAGAAGAGACCCAGTACTTC. Translated: CASSLASGEETQYF. The full variable domain, its missing parts supplied by reference TRBV5-1 and TRBJ2-5, is KAGVTQTPRYLIKTRGQQVTLSCSPISGHRSVSWYQQTPGQGLQFLFEYFSETQRNKGNFPGRFSGRQFSNSRSEMNVSTLELGDSALYLCASSLASGEETQYFGPGTRLLVL.

This chain uses TRBV4-2 with TRBJ1-6; D perhaps matches TRBD1 (5 bases). Looked up from germline, CDR1 is LGHNA and CDR2 is YNFKEQ. The CDR3 has 15 amino acids. V shed 0 bases and J shed 6 bases, with 9 bases lying between them. In DNA, the CDR3 is TGTGCCAGCAGCCAAGAGAGGCAGGGTAATTCACCCCTCCACTTT. Encoded protein: CASSQERQGNSPLHF.

This chain uses TRBV4-1 with TRBJ2-3; 8 bases line up with TRBD2. CDR3 length equals 17 residues. In germline, CDR1 is MGHRA, CDR2 YSYEKL. Trimming took 0 bases from V and 5 from J; bases not matched to a gene: 10. The CDR3 DNA follows: TGCGCCAGCAGCCAAGATCTAAGCGGGAGCATTTTAGATACGCAGTATTTT. Translated, it gives CASSQDLSGSILDTQYF.

The V and J genes are TRBV7-9 and TRBJ1-2; the D gene is possibly TRBD1 (5 bases). The CDR3 covers 14 residues. V was clipped by 5 bases and J by 4 bases, with 14 bases between them. CDR1 is SEHNR and CDR2 is FQNEAQ in the germline V gene (reference sequence). The CDR3 bases are TGTGCCAGCAGCCCGCCAGGGAAAATCTATGGCTACACCTTC. It yields the protein CASSPPGKIYGYTF.

This chain uses TRBV7-3 with TRBJ2-1, with D maybe TRBD2 (6 bases). CDR1 SGHTA and CDR2 FQGTGA come from the germline V gene. Trimming stripped 6 bases from V and 8 bases from J, with 14 bases between. The CDR3 runs 13 residues. The CDR3 DNA reads TGTGCCAGCAGTTCATATGAGCGGGATGAGCAGTTCTTC. Its protein is CASSSYERDEQFF.

In this sample, this clone turned up once. This chain joins TRBV15 and TRBJ1-4; unclear D gene. With 0 bases removed from V and 8 bases from J, the gap between germline ends came to 16 bases. Germline CDR1 LNHNV, CDR2 YYDKDF (reference sequence). This CDR3 has 16 residues. The CDR3 here is CATSREYLANGEKLFF. The CDR3 DNA follows: TGTGCCACCAGCAGAGAGTATCTGGCCAACGGGGAAAAACTGTTTTTT. Full variable domain (rest looked up from reference TRBV15 and TRBJ1-4): DAMVIQNPRYQVTQFGKPVTLSCSQTLNHNVMYWYQQKSSQAPKLLFHYYDKDFNNEADTPDNFQSRRPNTSFCFLDIRSPGLGDTAMYLCATSREYLANGEKLFFGSGTQLSVL.

The rearrangement links TRBV2 to TRBJ2-3, with D hard to call. V was trimmed by 2 bases and J by 7 bases, leaving 7 bases between them. This CDR3 contains 12 residues. Germline CDR1 SNHLY, CDR2 FYNNEI. CDR3: CASSERSNTQYF. In nucleotides, the CDR3 is TGTGCCAGCAGTGAACGGTCCAATACGCAGTATTTT.

Concerning this clone itself: One end of the junction varies from germline; a read error may be responsible. The gene calls are TRBV4-1 and TRBJ2-2; 7 bases are shared with TRBD2. Germline assignment: CDR1 MGHRA and CDR2 YSYEKL. The length of the CDR3 is 20 residues. CDR3 coding DNA: TGCGCCAGCAGACAAGGGCCCCGGCGGGAGTCTCTTAATCGGGGTGGGGAGCTGTTTTTT. This sequence encodes CASRQGPRRESLNRGGELFF.

The sample holds a few counts of this clone. CDR3 loop: CASSLGQGAGYTF. CDR3 bases: TGCGCCAGCAGCTTGGGACAGGGCGCCGGCTACACCTTC. The chain couples TRBV5-1 to TRBJ1-2, with TRBD1 matching over 7 bases. The CDR3 extends over 13 amino acids. The germline V gene has CDR1 SGHRS and CDR2 YFSETQ. V lost 0 bases to trimming and J lost 8 bases; unmatched junction nucleotides: 4.

This clone was seen a few times. This chain uses TRBV7-9 with TRBJ2-2; 12 bases line up with TRBD2. The trim removed 4 bases at V and 6 bases at J, leaving 6 bases unmatched. CDR1 and CDR2 from the germline V gene are SEHNR and FQNEAQ (reference sequence). The CDR3 extends over 16 amino acids. The CDR3 here is CASSWSGTSGPGELFF. The CDR3 DNA is TGTGCCAGCAGCTGGTCCGGGACTAGCGGGCCCGGGGAGCTGTTTTTT. The full variable domain, its missing parts supplied by reference TRBV7-9 and TRBJ2-2, is DTGVSQNPRHKITKRGQNVTFRCDPISEHNRLYWYRQTLGQGPEFLTYFQNEAQLEKSRLLSDRFSAERPKGSFSTLEIQRTEQGDSAMYLCASSWSGTSGPGELFFGEGSRLTVL.